The sequence of this T cell receptor beta chain was determined in a study of T cell responses to AZD1222 COVID-19 vaccine. CDR1 and CDR2 (germline): MDHEN, SYDVKM. V was trimmed by 5 bases and J by 0 bases, leaving 11 bases between them. The CDR3 length is 15 residues. The protocol was immunoSEQ multiplex PCR, while the TCRdb copy is restricted to in-frame clones and leaves out a portion. The sample carries about 80,000 clones, 70% to 90% recorded once. The V gene is TRBV28, the J gene TRBJ1-5; D remains ambiguous. The sequence came from an adult who received the AZD1222 COVID-19 vaccine. Sequencing was performed on peripheral blood, taken 28 days after the second AZD1222 dose. The CDR3 is CASSPPGYSNQPQHF. Written as DNA, the CDR3 is TGTGCCAGCAGTCCACCGGGCTATAGCAATCAGCCCCAGCATTTT.